The rows below give T cell receptor beta chains drawn from one sample of a study of OX40 agonist ivuxolimab in advanced cancers. Data came from immunoSEQ multiplex PCR; TCRdb stores just in-frame clones and leaves some out. The profile shows around 58,000 clones, about 89% of them singletons. Material: CD4+ or CD8+ T cells sorted from blood, obtained in a trial of the OX40 agonist ivuxolimab. Receptor source: an adult with an advanced solid tumor such as melanoma, head and neck, liver or kidney cancer. CDR3s include the opening cysteine and the closing phenylalanine or tryptophan. The order of the fields is D gene, J gene, clone size, V gene, CDR3 DNA, CDR3 protein. The D gene is left open where the match is weak. Size values are once, few and many counts, or a class for expanded clones, and some rows have none.

>-|TRBJ2-5|once|TRBV4-2
TGTGCCAGCAGCTCCTCGGGGGCCCAAGTAGGTGAGACCCAGTACTTC
CASSSSGAQVGETQYF
>-|TRBJ1-2|-|TRBV28
TGTGCCAGCAGTTTATACCCTGAAGCTAACTATGGCTACACCTTC
CASSLYPEANYGYTF
>-|TRBJ1-5|-|TRBV5-8
TGTGCCAGCAGTATGGGGCGGAATAGCAATCAGCCCCAGCATTTT
CASSMGRNSNQPQHF
>-|TRBJ1-2|-|TRBV2
TGTGCCAGCAGCGGCACCGGGGCCTATGGCTACACCTTC
CASSGTGAYGYTF
>-|TRBJ1-5|-|TRBV4-1
TGCGCCAGCAGCCAAGAGGGAGGATGGCAGAGGAGCAATCAGCCCCAGCATTTT
CASSQEGGWQRSNQPQHF
>-|TRBJ1-4|-|TRBV9
TGTGCCAGCAGCGTAACCGGACATCCTAATGAAAAACTGTTTTTT
CASSVTGHPNEKLFF
>TRBD1|TRBJ1-3|few|TRBV5-1
TGCGCCAGCAGACAGGGACAGTCTGGAAACACCATATATTTT
CASRQGQSGNTIYF
>TRBD1|TRBJ2-7|-|TRBV6-1
TGTGCCAGCAGTTTGAACCGGGACAGGGGCAACGAGCAGTACTTC
CASSLNRDRGNEQYF
>TRBD1|TRBJ2-7|-|TRBV28
TGTGCCAGCAGCCCCGCCCCGGACAGGGGGCTTCTCTACGAGCAGTACTTC
CASSPAPDRGLLYEQYF
>-|TRBJ2-3|-|TRBV6-5
TGTGCCAGCAGTTACACAGTCACAGATACGCAGTATTTT
CASSYTVTDTQYF
>-|TRBJ1-5|-|TRBV28
TGTGCCAGCACACCTACAGGGTCTCATCAGCCCCAGCATTTT
CASTPTGSHQPQHF
>-|TRBJ1-1|-|TRBV14
TGTGCCAGCAGCCCCCACGGCTGGGGGGCTGAAGCTTTCTTT
CASSPHGWGAEAFF
>-|TRBJ1-1|few|TRBV19
TGTGCCAGTAGTATACAGGAGGCGCGTTTCTTT
CASSIQEARFF
>-|TRBJ2-4|-|TRBV9
TGTGCCAGCAGTCCAGGCCTAGCCAAAAACATTCAGTACTTC
CASSPGLAKNIQYF
>-|TRBJ2-6|-|TRBV5-1
TGCGCCAGCAGCCTCCCCACCTCTGGGGCCAACGTCCTGACTTTC
CASSLPTSGANVLTF
>-|TRBJ1-3|once|TRBV4-1
TGCGCCAGCAGCCAAGTATCCCGCCCAGACACCATATATTTT
CASSQVSRPDTIYF
>-|TRBJ2-7|-|TRBV27
TGTGCCACTCGGAGGCAGGGGCCCTACGAGCAGTACTTC
CATRRQGPYEQYF
>TRBD2|TRBJ2-5|-|TRBV2
TGTGCCAGCCGGGAGGCTAGCGGGAGTGGGGAGACCCAGTACTTC
CASREASGSGETQYF
>-|TRBJ1-5|-|TRBV9
TGTGCCAGCAGTGCTGGGATCGCGGGAAATCAGCCCCAGCATTTT
CASSAGIAGNQPQHF
>-|TRBJ2-1|once|TRBV9
TGTGCCAGCAGCGTAGGGACGGAACTCTACAATGAGCAGTTCTTC
CASSVGTELYNEQFF
>-|TRBJ2-4|-|TRBV11-2
TGTGCCAGCAGCCATGGTGGACTTCAAGGGGCCAAAAACATTCAGTACTTC
CASSHGGLQGAKNIQYF
>-|TRBJ2-7|-|TRBV25-1
TGTGCCAGCTCCAGCGGCAAGGCGGGAGAGCAGTACTTC
CASSSGKAGEQYF
>-|TRBJ1-3|-|TRBV4-2
TGTGCCAGCAGCCCTGGACAGACTAGCTCTGGAAACACCATATATTTT
CASSPGQTSSGNTIYF
>-|TRBJ2-2|once|TRBV18
TGTGCCAGCCGATTCGAAGGGGGAGTAGACACCGGGGAGCTGTTTTTT
CASRFEGGVDTGELFF
>-|TRBJ1-2|-|TRBV20-1
TGCAGTGCTACGCGACAGGCCTCGGACACCTTC
CSATRQASDTF
>-|TRBJ2-1|-|TRBV10-3
TGTGCCATCAGTGAATCGCCAGGGGGGGGGAATGAGCAGTTCTTC
CAISESPGGGNEQFF
>TRBD1|TRBJ2-5|-|TRBV15
TGTGCCACCAGCAGATTAGGACAGGGAGAAGAGACCCAGTACTTC
CATSRLGQGEETQYF
>-|TRBJ1-2|-|TRBV7-2
TGTGCCAGCAGCAAGTACTCACTATTGAACTATGGCTACACCTTC
CASSKYSLLNYGYTF
>-|TRBJ1-5|-|TRBV28
TGTGCCAGCGGGGGGGTAGATCAGCCCCAGCATTTT
CASGGVDQPQHF
>-|TRBJ1-1|-|TRBV7-9
TGTGCCAGCAGCTACCGGGACGGTATGAACACTGAAGCTTTCTTT
CASSYRDGMNTEAFF
>-|TRBJ2-7|few|TRBV27
TGTGCCAGCAGTCCGAGGGGGAACTACGAGCAGTACTTC
CASSPRGNYEQYF
>-|TRBJ1-2|-|TRBV25-1
TGTGCCAGCACCAAGCCCGGGACCACTGCCTTCTACACCTTC
CASTKPGTTAFYTF
>-|TRBJ2-7|-|TRBV14
TGTGCCAGCAGCCAAACCCAGGGAACCGAGCAGTACTTC
CASSQTQGTEQYF
>-|TRBJ2-7|-|TRBV6-6
TGTGCCAGCAACCAGGACCCTACCTACGAGCAGTACTTC
CASNQDPTYEQYF
>TRBD1|TRBJ1-1|once|TRBV2
TGTGCCAGCACTCTACAGGGGGCAAGCACTGAAGCTTTCTTT
CASTLQGASTEAFF
>-|TRBJ2-2|-|TRBV5-1
TGCGCCAGCAGCTCCGCCCCGACAGCCACCACCGGGGAGCTGTTTTTT
CASSSAPTATTGELFF
>-|TRBJ2-6|-|TRBV5-6
TGTGCCAGCAGCTTGTCTCCGGGTAACTCTGGGGCCAACGTCCTGACTTTC
CASSLSPGNSGANVLTF
>-|TRBJ2-2|-|TRBV29-1
TGCAGCGTTGAAGGAAAGGGGGGCACCGGGGAGCTGTTTTTT
CSVEGKGGTGELFF
>TRBD2|TRBJ2-5|few|TRBV7-6
TGTGCCAGCAGCTTACCCCCCGGGGGGAGGGCAGAGACCCAGTACTTC
CASSLPPGGRAETQYF
>TRBD2|TRBJ2-3|-|TRBV5-8
TGTGCCAGCAGTAACCGACTAGCGGGGGGGCGCATAGATACGCAGTATTTT
CASSNRLAGGRIDTQYF
>TRBD1|TRBJ1-2|-|TRBV9
TGTGCCAGCAGCGTAGGGGACAGTCGAGGCTACACCTTC
CASSVGDSRGYTF
>-|TRBJ1-1|few|TRBV10-3
TGTGCCACCAGCGGGGGGCGGGGTATCGGGACTGAAGCTTTCTTT
CATSGGRGIGTEAFF
>TRBD2|TRBJ2-5|-|TRBV5-1
TGCGCCAGTTCTAGCGGGGGGGTCAAAGAGACCCAGTACTTC
CASSSGGVKETQYF